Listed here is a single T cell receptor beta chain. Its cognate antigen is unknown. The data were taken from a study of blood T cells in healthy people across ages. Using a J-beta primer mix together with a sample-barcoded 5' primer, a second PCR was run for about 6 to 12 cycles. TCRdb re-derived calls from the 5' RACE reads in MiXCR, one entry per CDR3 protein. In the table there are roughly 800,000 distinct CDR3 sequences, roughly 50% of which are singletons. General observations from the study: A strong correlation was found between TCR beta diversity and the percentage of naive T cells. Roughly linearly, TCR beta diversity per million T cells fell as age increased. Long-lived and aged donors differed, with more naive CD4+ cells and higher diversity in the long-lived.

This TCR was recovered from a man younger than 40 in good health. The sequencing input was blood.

This CDR3 reads CSARDRGRGSYNEQFF. CDR3 sequence (DNA): TGCAGTGCTAGAGATCGCGGGAGGGGGTCCTACAATGAGCAGTTCTTC. This chain links TRBV20-1 with TRBJ2-1; TRBD2 matches 9 bases. The CDR3 spans 16 residues. Trimming cost V 0 bases and J 1 base; bases outside gene matches: 4. The V gene's germline CDR1 is DFQATT and CDR2 SNEGSKA (reference sequence).